The text below deals with one T cell receptor (beta chain). Generated by immunoSEQ multiplex PCR, the TCRdb table keeps only in-frame clones and is missing some. The sample has approximately 14,000 clones; under 75% are singletons. The sample is drawn from a study of T cells after somatic rescue of genetic block. Input material: peripheral blood mononuclear cells (PBMCs). This TCR came from a boy younger than 18.

Here the CDR3 reads CASRGDRKNEKLFF. CDR3 coding DNA: TGCGCCAGCAGGGGGGACAGAAAGAATGAAAAACTGTTTTTT. The V call is TRBV10-2, the J call TRBJ1-4; 7 positions agree with TRBD1. The germline CDR1 and CDR2 sequences are WSHSY and SAAADI. V shed 6 bases, J shed 5 bases, and the junction held 6 bases outside the gene matches. The CDR3 has 14 amino acids.